This section outlines one T cell receptor beta chain sequence together with its context. What it binds is not known. This specimen belongs to a study of blood T cells in healthy people across ages. The CDR3 length is 12 residues. The germline V gene encodes CDR1 SNHLY and CDR2 FYNNEI. About 9.9 milliliters of peripheral blood were drawn from each donor. Study results and caveats: Long-lived donors carried more naive CD4+ cells and greater diversity than aged donors. The study lacked donor CMV status, which possibly confounded expanded clonotype changes.

Together with a sample-barcoded 5' primer, a J-beta primer mix was included in a second PCR lasting roughly 7 to 11 cycles. Template switching added a 12-random-nucleotide identifier to every cDNA molecule. From the 5' RACE reads, TCRdb called clonotypes with MiXCR, one entry per CDR3 protein. The sample includes about 940,000 distinct CDR3 sequences, about 48% seen only once; the top ten take around an eighth. The rearrangement links TRBV2 to TRBJ2-5, with 7 bases identical to TRBD1. Near its end, the DNA agrees better with TRBJ2-7, so the J call may be wrong. Input material: blood. The sequence came from a young man in good health. CDR3: CASDREADEQYF. DNA of the CDR3: TGTGCCAGTGACAGGGAAGCTGACGAGCAGTACTTC.